This T cell receptor (beta chain) was captured in a study of regulatory T cells in long-lasting Graves disease. Time point in this sample: newly diagnosed GD, antithyroid drugs for less than 3 months. There was RNA extracted from PBMCs, and the TCR library was made from it. Library construction for TCR beta used iRepertoire HTBI primers and Arm-PCR of CDR3 regions. Authors' processing steps: Samples collectively showed fewer than 80 TRBV and around 15 TRBJ segments. TCRdb ran MiXCR on the multiplex PCR reads and lists one entry per CDR3 protein. The V and J calls, along with clone size, are taken from TCRdb and not from the paper's own processing. This sample has 500,000 to 700,000 distinct CDR3 sequences, with 16% found just once. This sample also appeared in a second study, on T cells in Graves' hyperthyroidism and ophthalmopathy. That study reports: Every diagnosis used clinical symptoms, serum thyroxine and TRAb, thyroid ultrasound and orbital computed tomography. When the TCR CDR3 underwent first-round RT-PCR, the HTBI primer set was used.

The starting material was peripheral blood mononuclear cells (PBMCs), obtained at new diagnosis, from a patient treated with antithyroid drugs. The sequence was collected from a woman aged 30 to 39 with Graves disease.

In DNA, the CDR3 is TGTGCCAGCAGCCTACAGGGGGCGAGGCCCCAGCATTTT. Its translation: CASSLQGARPQHF. V gene TRBV6-1 combines with J gene TRBJ1-5; 9 bases map to TRBD1. V shed 6 bases, J shed 9 bases, and the junction held 6 bases outside the gene matches. CDR1 is MNHNS and CDR2 is SASEGT in the germline V gene. The CDR3 is 13 amino acids.